These 26 T cell receptor beta chains came from one sample sequenced in a study of T cell responses to AZD1222 COVID-19 vaccine. The method was immunoSEQ multiplex PCR; TCRdb's version includes in-frame clones alone and lacks a portion of them. Of about 92,000 clones in the sample, 85% to 90% were seen once. The sequenced sample was peripheral blood, obtained on day 0 of AZD1222 vaccination. The receptors derive from an adult in good health.

The rearrangement joins TRBV5-1 to TRBJ2-1; D uncertain. V was trimmed by 1 base and J by 4 bases, leaving 12 bases between them. The germline CDR1 and CDR2 sequences are SGHRS and YFSETQ. CDR3 size: 15 residues. CDR3 bases: TGCGCCAGCAGCTTGCTCTCCTTACAGTACAATGAGCAGTTCTTC. It codes for CASSLLSLQYNEQFF. Together with reference TRBV5-1 and TRBJ2-1, the CDR3 gives the full variable domain: KAGVTQTPRYLIKTRGQQVTLSCSPISGHRSVSWYQQTPGQGLQFLFEYFSETQRNKGNFPGRFSGRQFSNSRSEMNVSTLELGDSALYLCASSLLSLQYNEQFFGPGTRLTVL.

This rearrangement joins TRBV19 to TRBJ2-2; D gene uncertain. Germline assignment: CDR1 LNHDA and CDR2 SQIVND (reference sequence). This CDR3 is 16 amino acids long. With 3 bases removed from V and 0 bases from J, the gap between germline ends came to 11 bases. The CDR3, as DNA: TGTGCCAGTAGTATGAATCGCGGAACGAACACCGGGGAGCTGTTTTTT. This sequence encodes CASSMNRGTNTGELFF.

The V gene is TRBV5-8, the J gene TRBJ2-7; D possibly matches TRBD1 or TRBD2 (6 bases each). CDR3 size: 16 residues. CDR1 SGHTS and CDR2 YDEGEE come from the germline V gene. V was pared by 1 base and J by 10 bases, with 24 bases between. DNA for the CDR3: TGTGCCAGCAGCTTGCTCACGGGGGCGGGCTATATCGTTCAGTACTTC. This gives the protein CASSLLTGAGYIVQYF.

The V gene is TRBV28, the J gene TRBJ1-6, with no clear D. Germline V CDR1 and CDR2: MDHEN, SYDVKM. The CDR3 is made up of 15 amino acids. V dropped 4 bases and J dropped 9 bases, with 16 bases sitting between them. For the CDR3, the DNA is TGTGCCAGCAGTTCCTTCCTGGGGAGGGTTTCACCCCTCCACTTT. Its protein is CASSSFLGRVSPLHF.

The chain combines TRBV4-3 with TRBJ2-7, with 9 bases that match TRBD1. V trimming: 0 bases; J trimming: 3 bases; junction bases outside the gene matches: 3. Germline V lookup: CDR1 LGHNA, CDR2 YSLEER. This CDR3 has 15 amino acids. The CDR3: CASSQDLGQGYEQYF. CDR3 DNA: TGCGCCAGCAGCCAAGATCTGGGACAGGGCTACGAGCAGTACTTC.

The gene calls are TRBV5-6 and TRBJ1-2; TRBD1 matches at 7 bases. CDR3 length: 15 amino acids. V was clipped by 5 bases and J by 1 base; unmatched bases: 8. The germline gives CDR1 SGHDT, CDR2 YYEEEE. The CDR3: CASRRGTDYNYGYTF. For the CDR3, the DNA is TGTGCCAGCAGACGAGGGACAGACTATAACTATGGCTACACCTTC.

J is TRBJ1-6 and V is TRBV29-1; 9 bases fit TRBD1. Germline V gene lookup returns CDR1 SQVTM and CDR2 ANQGSEA. Germline trimming cut 0 bases from V and 7 bases from J; bases unmatched to any gene: 7. The CDR3 spans 16 residues. The CDR3 spells CSVEDGDREGNSPLHF. Written as DNA, the CDR3 is TGCAGCGTTGAAGATGGGGACAGGGAGGGGAATTCACCCCTCCACTTT.

This chain joins TRBV13 and TRBJ2-7; TRBD2 aligns across 7 bases. CDR1 is PRHDT, CDR2 FYEKMQ, per germline (reference sequence). The CDR3 totals 17 residues. Trimming at V came to 5 bases and at J to 3 bases, leaving 16 bases not matched to a gene. In nucleotides, the CDR3 is TGTGCCAGCAGCGAAAGCGTAGCTAGCGGACCGAACTACGAGCAGTACTTC. Its translation: CASSESVASGPNYEQYF.

The chain joins TRBV10-3 to TRBJ2-5; D is undetermined. This CDR3 contains 15 residues. V lost 2 bases, J lost 5 bases, and 15 bases lay in between. Germline V gene sequence: CDR1 ENHRY, CDR2 SYGVKD. CDR3 DNA: TGTGCCATCAGTGAGCCGAGAAGTTTGTGGGAGACCCAGTACTTC. Residues: CAISEPRSLWETQYF.

The chain joins TRBV29-1 to TRBJ1-4; 7 nucleotides match TRBD1. CDR3 size: 14 residues. J was trimmed by 7 bases and V by 5 bases; bases with no gene match: 10. Germline V gene lookup returns CDR1 SQVTM and CDR2 ANQGSEA. This chain's CDR3 is CSVLGQAMGEKLFF. Here the CDR3 DNA reads TGCAGCGTTCTCGGACAGGCGATGGGTGAAAAACTGTTTTTT.

The chain is built from TRBV5-1 and TRBJ2-7; D is possibly TRBD1 or TRBD2 (6 bases each). Germline lookup yields CDR1 SGHRS and CDR2 YFSETQ. Trimming cost V 0 bases and J 3 bases, with 10 bases left between them. The length of the CDR3 is 14 residues. In DNA, the CDR3 is TGCGCCAGCAGCTTGGCGGGGGCTGACTACGAGCAGTACTTC. It specifies CASSLAGADYEQYF.

The chain couples TRBV29-1 to TRBJ1-2; 9 bases map to TRBD1. Trimming cost V 6 bases and J 8 bases; bases outside gene matches: 7. The CDR3 contains 12 residues. Germline V gene sequence: CDR1 SQVTM, CDR2 ANQGSEA. The CDR3 spells CSVQGASGGYTF. CDR3 sequence (DNA): TGCAGCGTACAGGGGGCTTCAGGGGGCTACACCTTC.

The rearrangement uses TRBV7-2 and TRBJ2-7; 12 positions match TRBD2. Germline trimming cut 2 bases from V and 0 bases from J; bases unmatched to any gene: 8. CDR3 size: 18 residues. The germline gives CDR1 SGHTA, CDR2 FQGNSA. The CDR3 protein is CASSLPRTSGVTSYEQYF. The CDR3 DNA reads as TGTGCCAGCAGCTTACCTCGGACTAGCGGGGTAACCTCCTACGAGCAGTACTTC.

This CDR3 reads CASSLTGGFSYEQYF. The CDR3 DNA follows: TGTGCCAGCAGTTTGACAGGGGGCTTCTCCTACGAGCAGTACTTC. V usage is TRBV28 and J usage is TRBJ2-7; 10 nucleotides match TRBD1. The CDR3 spans 15 residues. The germline V gene encodes CDR1 MDHEN and CDR2 SYDVKM. V lost 3 bases and J lost 0; bases outside the gene matches: 2.

As to this clone: Mismatch with germline at one junction end may stem from a read error. The chain uses TRBV7-7 and TRBJ2-7; 15 bases map to TRBD2. The CDR3 extends over 13 amino acids. Germline loops: CDR1 SSHAT, CDR2 FNYEAQ (reference sequence). The CDR3 sequence: CASSLGTSGRRYF. CDR3 coding DNA: TGTGCTAGCAGCTTAGGGACTAGCGGGAGGAGGTACTTC.

This chain uses TRBV5-1 with TRBJ1-3; tentatively, D is TRBD1 (5 bases). Looked up from germline, CDR1 is SGHRS and CDR2 is YFSETQ. Deletions cut 7 bases from V and 2 bases from J, with 16 bases between. CDR3 length: 15 amino acids. CDR3 in DNA: TGCGCCAGCGGCCAAGGGGAAGCGGCTGGAAACACCATATATTTT. Its protein is CASGQGEAAGNTIYF.

The V and J genes are TRBV5-6 and TRBJ2-1; D unclear. Trimming took 4 bases from V and 0 from J, leaving 17 bases between them. Germline CDR1 is SGHDT and CDR2 is YYEEEE. The CDR3 loop spans 17 amino acids. DNA of the CDR3: TGTGCCAGCAGCCGGCGGTTTCTGACCTACTCCTACAATGAGCAGTTCTTC. It specifies CASSRRFLTYSYNEQFF.

This clone was seen once. The gene calls are TRBV28 and TRBJ1-2, with D unclear. V was trimmed by 6 bases and J by 7 bases, leaving 9 bases between them. The CDR3 spans 11 residues. The germline CDR1 and CDR2 sequences are MDHEN and SYDVKM. The DNA of the CDR3 is TGTGCCAGCAGCTTAGAGGTTGGCTACACCTTC. It codes for CASSLEVGYTF.

V and J are TRBV5-5 and TRBJ1-5; TRBD1 might be the D (5 bases). Germline V CDR1 and CDR2: SGHKS, YYEKEE (reference sequence). This CDR3 has 15 residues. V was pared by 4 bases and J by 3 bases, with 14 bases between. This CDR3 is CASSIRDGFNQPQHF. CDR3 nucleotide sequence: TGTGCCAGCAGCATACGGGACGGATTCAATCAGCCCCAGCATTTT.

To note about this clone: The junction shows a germline mismatch at one end, possibly a read error. The chain recombines TRBV6-5 with TRBJ2-1; D is perhaps TRBD1 (6 bases). The CDR3 runs 15 residues. Germline-derived CDR1 and CDR2 are MNHEY and SVGAGI. The CDR3 loop is CASSNSGTFYNEQFF. The CDR3 DNA reads as TGTGCCAGCAGTAACTCCGGGACATTCTACAATGAGCAGTTCTTC.

The chain is built from TRBV7-9 and TRBJ1-1; the D is unclear. This CDR3 has 13 amino acids. CDR1 SEHNR and CDR2 FQNEAQ come from the germline V gene (reference sequence). Deletions cut 5 bases from V and 3 bases from J, with 10 bases between. CDR3 region: CASSRKRDTEAFF. The DNA of the CDR3 is TGTGCCAGCAGCCGAAAGAGGGACACTGAAGCTTTCTTT.

The CDR3 is CASSSSTEAFF. The DNA of the CDR3 is TGTGCCAGCAGCTCAAGTACTGAAGCTTTCTTT. V and J are TRBV11-2 and TRBJ1-1, with unresolved D. Deletions cut 4 bases from V and 5 bases from J, with 5 bases between. The CDR3 loop spans 11 amino acids. CDR1 and CDR2 (germline): SGHAT, FQNNGV.

The chain employs TRBV24-1 and TRBJ2-6; 11 bases fit TRBD1. Looked up from germline, CDR1 is KGHDR and CDR2 is SFDVKD. Germline trimming cut 4 bases from V and 2 bases from J; bases unmatched to any gene: 3. This CDR3 is 17 amino acids long. The CDR3: CATSEGTGGAGANVLTF. CDR3 nucleotides: TGTGCCACCAGTGAAGGGACAGGGGGAGCTGGGGCCAACGTCCTGACTTTC.

This sequence joins TRBV29-1 and TRBJ2-1; 8 bases are shared with TRBD2. There are 15 residues in the CDR3. The junction had 15 bases not matched to a gene; V was cut back by 7 bases and J by 7 bases. CDR1 SQVTM and CDR2 ANQGSEA come from the germline V gene. CDR3 sequence (DNA): TGCAGCGCCGCAGGTAGTAGCGGGACCGAAAATGAGCAGTTCTTC. It yields the protein CSAAGSSGTENEQFF.

J is TRBJ1-5 and V is TRBV28; D not resolved. The length of the CDR3 is 18 residues. The V end was cut by 5 bases, the J end by 3 bases, with 23 bases between. Germline V CDR1 and CDR2: MDHEN, SYDVKM. CDR3 amino acids: CASSETYSLGVLNQPQHF. The CDR3 nucleotides are TGTGCCAGCAGTGAGACCTATTCCCTCGGGGTTCTCAATCAGCCCCAGCATTTT.

CDR3 residues: CASGRDNEETQYF. The CDR3 region has the DNA TGTGCCAGCGGCCGGGACAACGAAGAGACCCAGTACTTC. The chain employs TRBV2 and TRBJ2-5; D is perhaps TRBD1 (6 bases). This CDR3 region has 13 residues. CDR1 and CDR2 from the germline V gene are SNHLY and FYNNEI. The V end was cut by 8 bases, the J end by 3 bases, with 13 bases between.